Shown below are 18 T cell receptor beta chains from a single sample sequenced in a study of cytomegalovirus exposure and HLA in healthy donors. Primers for the PCR totalled 60 Vbeta and 13 Jbeta. TCRdb keeps only in-frame clones here, not all; method: immunoSEQ multiplex PCR. The sample yields under 150,000 clones, 60% to 85% seen once. Material: PBMCs. Receptor source: a man between 25 and 39 years old in good health and CMV-seronegative.

This sequence joins TRBV7-6 and TRBJ2-2, with TRBD1 matching 10 bases. The length of the CDR3 is 17 residues. Germline assignment: CDR1 SGHVS and CDR2 FNYEAQ. The J segment lost 4 bases and the V segment lost 6 bases, leaving 11 bases of the junction unmatched. In DNA form, the CDR3 reads TGTGCCAGCAGACCTCCTCCGGGACAGGGGATCACCGGGGAGCTGTTTTTT. Its protein is CASRPPPGQGITGELFF.

The gene calls are TRBV7-2 and TRBJ1-1, with 7 bases lining up with TRBD1. V lost 4 bases, J lost 5 bases, and 13 bases stayed unmatched. The CDR3 has 16 residues. CDR1 and CDR2 from the germline V gene are SGHTA and FQGNSA. The CDR3 nucleotides are TGTGCCAGCAGCTACAGGGGAAGCTTCGTTATAACTGAAGCTTTCTTT. It is translated as CASSYRGSFVITEAFF.

This clone was seen a single time. This chain connects TRBV5-5 to TRBJ2-2; TRBD1 might be the D (5 bases). V gave up 2 bases and J gave up 7 bases, with 12 bases separating them. The length of the CDR3 is 14 residues. Looked up from germline, CDR1 is SGHKS and CDR2 is YYEKEE (reference sequence). The CDR3: CASSFFQGSGELFF. Here the CDR3 DNA reads TGTGCCAGCAGCTTTTTTCAGGGTAGCGGGGAGCTGTTTTTT.

A single count supports this clone. V is TRBV6-1 and J is TRBJ2-1; 8 positions match TRBD2. The germline V gene has CDR1 MNHNS and CDR2 SASEGT. The CDR3 is 16 residues long. V lost 4 bases, J lost 4 bases, and 9 bases stayed unmatched. CDR3: CASSVWASGSYNEQFF. CDR3 nucleotides: TGTGCCAGCAGTGTTTGGGCTAGCGGGTCGTACAATGAGCAGTTCTTC.

The chain combines TRBV4-1 with TRBJ1-1; a possible D gene is TRBD1 (5 bases). The V and J ends lost 1 base and 0 bases respectively, with 9 bases between them. CDR1 and CDR2 from the germline V gene are MGHRA and YSYEKL. The CDR3 runs to 15 residues. The CDR3 is CASSQVGTLNTEAFF. The CDR3 DNA reads as TGCGCCAGCAGCCAAGTCGGGACTCTGAACACTGAAGCTTTCTTT.

The chain carries TRBV5-6 and TRBJ2-7; possibly TRBD1 for D (6 bases). V was clipped by 2 bases and J by 1 base, with 13 bases between them. This CDR3 spans 15 amino acids. Germline CDR1 and CDR2: SGHDT and YYEEEE. CDR3 DNA: TGTGCCAGCAGCTTATGGCAGGGGCCATCCTACGAGCAGTACTTC. Its translation: CASSLWQGPSYEQYF.

V is TRBV10-3 and J is TRBJ2-1; TRBD1 matches 8 bases. The CDR3 is 14 residues long. The V and J ends lost 4 bases and 10 bases, in that order; junction bases with no gene match: 9. Per the germline V gene, CDR1 is ENHRY and CDR2 is SYGVKD. CDR3 protein: CAISGQGAIVEQFF. Written as DNA, the CDR3 is TGTGCCATCAGTGGTCAGGGGGCAATCGTCGAGCAGTTCTTC.

This clone has only one observation. The J gene is TRBJ2-3, the V gene TRBV7-2, with a possible D match to TRBD2 (6 bases). CDR3 size: 16 residues. Trimming took off 1 base at V and 2 bases at J, with 13 bases between the two ends. CDR1 is SGHTA and CDR2 is FQGNSA in the germline V gene. The CDR3 sequence is CASSLVMGGATDTQYF. CDR3 in DNA: TGTGCCAGCAGCTTAGTAATGGGCGGGGCCACAGATACGCAGTATTTT.

The J gene is TRBJ2-1, the V gene TRBV9, with D unclear. This CDR3 has 12 residues. Germline CDR1 SGDLS, CDR2 YYNGEE. The V and J ends lost 2 bases and 6 bases respectively, with 6 bases between them. This CDR3 reads CASSVSRNEQFF. The CDR3, as DNA: TGTGCCAGCAGCGTGAGCCGCAATGAGCAGTTCTTC.

The chain couples TRBV19 to TRBJ2-2, with D perhaps matching TRBD2 (5 bases). V was shortened by 6 bases and J by 4 bases, with 24 bases between the two germline ends. This CDR3 is 18 amino acids long. Germline assignment: CDR1 LNHDA and CDR2 SQIVND (reference sequence). The DNA of the CDR3 is TGTGCCAGTAGCTCCTTGGGCCCTACCCAGGCGGGCACCGGGGAGCTGTTTTTT. The encoded protein is CASSSLGPTQAGTGELFF.

This CDR3 reads CASSRLDPGHPNGYGYTF. The CDR3 bases are TGTGCCAGCAGCCGTTTGGACCCGGGACATCCTAATGGCTATGGCTACACCTTC. The rearrangement joins TRBV27 to TRBJ1-2, with D tentatively TRBD1 (6 bases). The V gene's germline CDR1 is MNHEY and CDR2 SMNVEV (reference sequence). Deletions cut 6 bases from V and 4 bases from J, with 27 bases between. The CDR3 length is 18 residues.

This clone was observed a single time. The chain joins TRBV28 to TRBJ1-4; D unresolved. Germline V lookup: CDR1 MDHEN, CDR2 SYDVKM. The V gene lost 7 bases and the J gene lost 8 bases, with 8 bases spanning the gap. CDR3 length: 11 amino acids. The DNA of the CDR3 is TGTGCCAGCAAGGAGCGCGAAAAACTGTTTTTT. Protein: CASKEREKLFF.

The V call is TRBV29-1, the J call TRBJ1-3; possible D gene TRBD1, 6 bases. CDR1 is SQVTM and CDR2 is ANQGSEA in the germline V gene. CDR3 length: 13 residues. V lost 6 bases and J 1 base, leaving 10 bases between the germline ends. The CDR3 coding sequence is TGCAGCGTAGAAAGGGGGTCTGGAAACACCATATATTTT. Translated: CSVERGSGNTIYF.

The chain has TRBV27 and TRBJ1-5; weak D call: TRBD1 (6 bases). Germline CDR1 MNHEY, CDR2 SMNVEV (reference sequence). This CDR3 comprises 16 residues. Deletions cut 6 bases from V and 2 bases from J, with 17 bases between. The CDR3 coding sequence is TGTGCCAGCAGGTCTACAGGGTGGGGCGGCAATCAGCCCCAGCATTTT. It specifies CASRSTGWGGNQPQHF.

The chain links TRBV15 to TRBJ2-1, with TRBD1 matching 12 bases. Germline trimming cut 4 bases from V and 7 bases from J; bases unmatched to any gene: 8. The CDR3 contains 16 residues. Per the germline V gene, CDR1 is LNHNV and CDR2 is YYDKDF (reference sequence). CDR3 in amino acids: CATSKSGTGGFNEQFF. The CDR3 nucleotides read TGTGCCACCAGCAAATCCGGGACAGGGGGCTTTAATGAGCAGTTCTTC.

Details on this clone: An end of the junction differs from the germline gene, which may be a read error. The chain couples TRBV7-8 to TRBJ1-1; possibly TRBD1 for D (5 bases). This CDR3 region has 15 residues. Germline CDR1 is SGHVS and CDR2 is FQNEAQ. The CDR3 spells CASSFHRLWITEAFF. The CDR3 DNA is TGTGCCAGCAGTTTTCACAGGCTTTGGATCACTGAGGCTTTCTTT.

The chain employs TRBV5-1 and TRBJ2-6; 10 bases are shared with TRBD2. J gave up 0 bases and V 0 bases, and 9 bases lay outside the gene matches. Germline CDR1 SGHRS, CDR2 YFSETQ. The CDR3 has 20 residues. The CDR3: CASSLGVAGGPTSGANVLTF. CDR3 DNA sequence: TGCGCCAGCAGCTTGGGGGTAGCGGGGGGCCCTACCTCTGGGGCCAACGTCCTGACTTTC.

This clone was seen only a few times. The V gene is TRBV2, the J gene TRBJ1-2; D may be TRBD1 (5 bases). Germline-derived CDR1 and CDR2 are SNHLY and FYNNEI. The CDR3 consists of 12 residues. Trimming removed 8 bases from V and 6 bases from J, with 13 bases in between. The CDR3 region is CASDGRVDGYTF. DNA of the CDR3: TGTGCCAGCGACGGCAGGGTGGATGGCTACACCTTC.